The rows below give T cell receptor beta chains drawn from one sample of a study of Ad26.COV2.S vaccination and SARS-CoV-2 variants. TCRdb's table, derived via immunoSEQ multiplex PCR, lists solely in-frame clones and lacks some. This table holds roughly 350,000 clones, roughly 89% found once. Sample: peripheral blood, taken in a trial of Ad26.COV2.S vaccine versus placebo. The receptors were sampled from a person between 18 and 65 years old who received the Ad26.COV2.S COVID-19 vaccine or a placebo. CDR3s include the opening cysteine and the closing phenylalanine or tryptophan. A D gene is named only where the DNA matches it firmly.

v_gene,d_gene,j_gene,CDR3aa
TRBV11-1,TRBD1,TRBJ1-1,CASSLKQGAGTEAFF
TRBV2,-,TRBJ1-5,CASSERSGSNQPQHF
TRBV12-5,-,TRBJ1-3,CASGEASTIYF
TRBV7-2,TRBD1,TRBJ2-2,CASSPRQGRNTGELFF
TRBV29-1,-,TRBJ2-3,CSAKIRGSTDTQYF
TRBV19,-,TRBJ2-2,CASSISDIQTGELFF
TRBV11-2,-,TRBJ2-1,CASSYDWVQSSYNEQFF
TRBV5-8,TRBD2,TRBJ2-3,CASSEGTSGATDTQYF
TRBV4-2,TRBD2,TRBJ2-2,CASSLAGGDTGELFF
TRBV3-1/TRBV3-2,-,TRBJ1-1,CASSIQGNTEAFF
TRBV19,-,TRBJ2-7,CASSIGGSGIYEQYF
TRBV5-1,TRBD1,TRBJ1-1,CASSTAGGRVNTEAFF
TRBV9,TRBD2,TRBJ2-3,CASSVDTSGLTDTQYF
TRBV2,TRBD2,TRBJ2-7,CASSDAGGVYEQYF
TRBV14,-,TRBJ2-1,CASSPSRTLGEQFF
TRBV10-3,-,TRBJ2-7,CAISEGLASTYEQYF
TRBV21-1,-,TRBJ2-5,CASSKVVWLAGGQETQYF
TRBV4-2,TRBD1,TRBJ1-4,CASSQGSGQGAWEKLFF
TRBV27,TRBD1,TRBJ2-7,CASNTGGASYEQYF
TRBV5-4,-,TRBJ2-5,CASSLGAEYQETQYF
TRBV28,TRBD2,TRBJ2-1,CASSFQWTSGSYNEQFF
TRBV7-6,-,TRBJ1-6,CASSPSTDVYNSPLHF
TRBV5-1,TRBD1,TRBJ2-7,CASSLQPGGFYEQYF
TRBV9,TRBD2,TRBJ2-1,CASSASSGRLKEQFF
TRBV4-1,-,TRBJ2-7,CASSKGTTLLNEQYF
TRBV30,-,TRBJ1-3,CAWSVPRLGFGNTIYF
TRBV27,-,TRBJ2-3,CASSPLTDSSDTQYF
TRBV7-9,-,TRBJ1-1,CASSFPLGAETEAFF
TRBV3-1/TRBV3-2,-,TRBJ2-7,CASSQISYEQYF
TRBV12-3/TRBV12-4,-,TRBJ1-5,CASSLAEREPQHF
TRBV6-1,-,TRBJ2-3,CASSERLAQDTQYF
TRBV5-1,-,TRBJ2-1,CASSTQGSGNNEQFF
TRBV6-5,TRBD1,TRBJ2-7,CASSYSDRGSYEQYF
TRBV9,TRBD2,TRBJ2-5,CASSTGGGAQYF